This is a list of T cell receptor beta chains from one sample in a study of T cells in localized non-small cell lung cancer. The table came from immunoSEQ multiplex PCR; TCRdb's copy has only in-frame clones and leaves some out. The profile shows about 78,000 clones, roughly four fifths of them singletons. The sample consisted of peripheral blood, taken before any cancer treatment. The receptors here all came from a man between 35 and 75 years old with stage I lung adenocarcinoma. Both conserved end residues are part of each CDR3. D genes are given only for firm matches. Where a row states a size, it is once, few, many or the class of an expanded clone; other rows omit it.

size,J,V,D,DNA,CDR3
.,TRBJ2-3,TRBV5-1,.,TGCGCCAGCAACCAAGTAAGGGAAGATACGCAGTATTTT,CASNQVREDTQYF
.,TRBJ1-4,TRBV4-2,.,TGTGCCAGCAGCCAAGATCCGGAGGAAAAACTGTTTTTT,CASSQDPEEKLFF
.,TRBJ2-5,TRBV18,.,TGTGCCAGCTCACCACGGCAGGGCGAGACCCAGTACTTC,CASSPRQGETQYF
.,TRBJ1-4,TRBV19,TRBD1,TGTGCCAGTAAGGCACAGGGGAGTGAAAAACTGTTTTTT,CASKAQGSEKLFF
.,TRBJ2-4,TRBV4-3,TRBD2,TGCGCCAGCAGCCAGGGACTAGCGGGGGTGGTGAACATTCAGTACTTC,CASSQGLAGVVNIQYF
few,TRBJ1-1,TRBV5-1,.,TGCGCCAGCAGCTCGGTCAATAGGGGCGATCCTGAAGCTTTCTTT,CASSSVNRGDPEAFF
.,TRBJ2-7,TRBV28,TRBD2,TGTGCCAGCAGTTTAGTACCTAGCGGAAGGACCTACGAGCAGTACTTC,CASSLVPSGRTYEQYF
.,TRBJ1-3,TRBV6-6,.,TGTGCCAGCAGTTCCGGGAATTCTGGAAACACCATATATTTT,CASSSGNSGNTIYF
.,TRBJ1-1,TRBV19,.,TGTGCCAGTAGTATAGGGGTCGCGGGGCTGGGCGCTGAAGCTTTCTTT,CASSIGVAGLGAEAFF
.,TRBJ2-7,TRBV19,.,TGTGCCACCTCAGCAGGGATCTACGAGCAGTACTTC,CATSAGIYEQYF
.,TRBJ2-5,TRBV9,.,TGTGCCAGCAGCCCTCGGACGGGGCGAGAGACCCAGTACTTC,CASSPRTGRETQYF
.,TRBJ2-7,TRBV30,.,TGTGCCTGGAAATCCGACAGTCATGCCTACGAGCAGTACTTC,CAWKSDSHAYEQYF
.,TRBJ2-7,TRBV29-1,TRBD1,TGCAGCGTTGTCCTGTCCCACAGGGGCCCATACGAGCAGTACTTC,CSVVLSHRGPYEQYF
.,TRBJ2-5,TRBV10-3,.,TGTGCCATCAGTGAGAGTAATAGAGAGACCCAGTACTTC,CAISESNRETQYF
.,TRBJ2-4,TRBV27,.,TGTGCCAGCAGTCCCAGGCCCAGGGGAAACATTCAGTACTTC,CASSPRPRGNIQYF
few,TRBJ1-5,TRBV19,TRBD1,TGTGCCAGTAGTACAGACAGGGGGACTCCCCCCCAGCATTTT,CASSTDRGTPPQHF
.,TRBJ1-1,TRBV4-3,.,TGCGCCAGCAGCCAAGATGAGGAGTCATACGCTTTCTTT,CASSQDEESYAFF
.,TRBJ2-5,TRBV19,TRBD2,TGTGCCAGTAGTATAGAAGTGAGCGGGAGTAGAGAGCAGTACTTC,CASSIEVSGSREQYF
.,TRBJ2-7,TRBV9,.,TGTGCCAGCAGCGTGACCGGGACGTCAGAAGAGCAGTATTTC,CASSVTGTSEEQYF
once,TRBJ1-2,TRBV19,.,TGTGCCAGTAGCCTTGGACTGGGAGGCTACACCTTC,CASSLGLGGYTF
.,TRBJ1-2,TRBV7-2,.,TGTGCCAGCAGCTCCGCCAAGGGGGGGCGCGGCTACACCTTC,CASSSAKGGRGYTF
.,TRBJ1-3,TRBV7-8,.,TGTGCCAGCAGCTCGGTAGCGGAAAAAGTAGGAAACACCATATATTTT,CASSSVAEKVGNTIYF
.,TRBJ2-2,TRBV6-5,.,TGTGCCAGCAGTAGCCAGGACACCGGGGAGCTGTTTTTT,CASSSQDTGELFF
.,TRBJ1-4,TRBV6-1,.,TGTGCCAGCAGTGAAGCCCCTCGGGATGAAAAACTGTTTTTT,CASSEAPRDEKLFF
.,TRBJ2-5,TRBV19,.,TGTGCCAGTAGTGCGACGGGGGAGACCCAGTACTTC,CASSATGETQYF
few,TRBJ1-5,TRBV5-4,.,TGTGCCAGCAGCTCGGACGGCCTTGGGAGGCCCCAGCATTTT,CASSSDGLGRPQHF
.,TRBJ1-1,TRBV7-9,.,TGTGCCAGCAGCACGAAGAGGGACACTGAAGCTTTCTTT,CASSTKRDTEAFF
.,TRBJ2-7,TRBV7-2,TRBD2,TGTGCCAGCAGCTTACTAGCGGGGGGTTACTACGAGCAGTACTTC,CASSLLAGGYYEQYF
.,TRBJ1-2,TRBV6-4,.,TGTGCCAGCAGTGCTATCGGGACTACCAGTGGCTACACCTTC,CASSAIGTTSGYTF
few,TRBJ2-3,TRBV7-9,TRBD2,TGTGCCAGCAGCCCCTGGACTAGCGGGAAAGATACGCAGTATTTT,CASSPWTSGKDTQYF
.,TRBJ1-3,TRBV18,.,TGTGCCAGCCCCTCTGGAAACACCATATATTTT,CASPSGNTIYF
once,TRBJ1-6,TRBV27,.,TGTGCCAGCAGTTTTGGGGACGGTTCACCCCTCCACTTT,CASSFGDGSPLHF
.,TRBJ2-7,TRBV30,TRBD2,TGTGCCTGCGACCTCCTCTTCCTGGGACTAGCGGGGGACGAGCAGTACTTC,CACDLLFLGLAGDEQYF
.,TRBJ2-7,TRBV2,.,TGTGCCAGCAGTTGGAACTACGAGCAGTACTTC,CASSWNYEQYF
.,TRBJ2-7,TRBV30,.,TGTGCCTGGAGTGTAGGGGACGTCGAGGAGCAGTACTTC,CAWSVGDVEEQYF
.,TRBJ2-7,TRBV28,TRBD1,TGTGCCAGCAGTATACGACAGGGGGTTCGTAACGAGCAGTACTTC,CASSIRQGVRNEQYF
.,TRBJ2-7,TRBV5-4,TRBD1,TGTGCCAGCAGCTTGGTGGGACAGCTCTACGAGCAGTACTTC,CASSLVGQLYEQYF
few,TRBJ2-7,TRBV30,.,TGTGCCTGGAGAATACCAATTTTAAGGGTAACCGAGCAGTACTTC,CAWRIPILRVTEQYF
.,TRBJ1-1,TRBV7-8,.,TGTGCCAGCAGCCTACCGCCCCCAACAGGGATGGCTGAAGCTTTCTTT,CASSLPPPTGMAEAFF
.,TRBJ2-5,TRBV5-1,TRBD1,TGCGCCAGCAGCTACGACAGGGTCCAAGAGACCCAGTACTTC,CASSYDRVQETQYF
.,TRBJ1-4,TRBV7-9,TRBD1,TGTGCCAGCAGCCCAGATATTTACCGGGGACAGGGGGATGGTGAAAAACTGTTTTTT,CASSPDIYRGQGDGEKLFF
.,TRBJ1-5,TRBV12-5,.,TGTGCTAGTGCCCAAACCCCAGGAGGGTTAAGGATAGTCGGGCAGCCCCAGCATTTT,CASAQTPGGLRIVGQPQHF
.,TRBJ2-5,TRBV7-9,.,TGTGCCAGCAGCTTAGCTTCCGGGGCTGGGGAGACCCAGTACTTC,CASSLASGAGETQYF
.,TRBJ2-3,TRBV5-1,TRBD2,TGCGCCAGCAGCTGGGGACTAGCGGGGGGTTCAGATACGCAGTATTTT,CASSWGLAGGSDTQYF
.,TRBJ1-1,TRBV9,TRBD1,TGTGCCAGCAGCGTACAACCGACAGGGGGGTCTGCTGAAGCTTTCTTT,CASSVQPTGGSAEAFF